This entry lists 10 T cell receptor beta chains sequenced from one sample in a study of T cells in Graves' hyperthyroidism and ophthalmopathy. The source material, RNA transcripts, was used to amplify TCR beta CDR3 regions. The primer set for the first-round RT-PCR of the TCR CDR3 was HTBI. Each CDR3 protein gets one entry after TCRdb re-called the multiplex PCR reads with MiXCR. The repertoire holds a few hundred thousand distinct CDR3 sequences, with around 13% as singletons. The specimen sequenced was blood. Receptors originate from a woman between 35 and 50 years old with Graves' hyperthyroidism.

This clonotype was counted only a few times. With a much larger clone just one base away, this may be a read error. The chain recombines TRBV6-5 with TRBJ1-1; D is uncertain. This CDR3 has 13 residues. Trimming removed 0 bases at V and 6 bases at J, with 8 bases between. CDR1 is MNHEY and CDR2 is SVGAGI in the germline V gene. Here the CDR3 DNA reads TGTGCCAGCAGTTACTCGAAACGAGCTGAAGCTTTCTTT. This gives the protein CASSYSKRAEAFF.

This clonotype has at least ten counts. The chain combines TRBV10-3 with TRBJ2-7; D is unresolved. The germline V gene encodes CDR1 ENHRY and CDR2 SYGVKD. V was trimmed by 0 bases and J by 4 bases, leaving 13 bases between them. CDR3 size: 15 residues. The CDR3 DNA sequence: TGTGCCATCAGTGAGTCGACTGGGCATACGTACGAGCAGTACTTC. This encodes CAISESTGHTYEQYF.

About this clonotype itself: The junction does not match germline at one end; this may be a read error. The CDR3: CASRPTSDTDTQYF. DNA of the CDR3: TGCGCCAGCAGACCGACTAGCGACACAGATACGCAGTATTTT. The chain links TRBV12-3 or TRBV12-4 to TRBJ2-3, with TRBD2 matching over 8 bases. The CDR3 is made up of 14 amino acids.

This clonotype has at least ten counts. The V call is TRBV27, the J call TRBJ2-7; no firm D call. CDR1 and CDR2 (germline): MNHEY, SMNVEV (reference sequence). The CDR3 extends over 14 amino acids. The V gene lost 6 bases and the J gene lost 7 bases, with 19 bases spanning the gap. The CDR3 DNA is TGTGCCAGCAGACCTCCGGGCCGAGTGGGAGAGCAGTACTTC. Translated, it gives CASRPPGRVGEQYF.

Of note for this clonotype: An end of the junction does not agree with germline; a read error may underlie this. CDR3 residues: CASSQVGQGNSPLHF. As DNA, the CDR3 is TGCGCCAGCAGCCAAGTGGGGCAGGGAAATTCACCCCTCCACTTT. The rearrangement joins TRBV13 to TRBJ1-6, with D perhaps TRBD1 (5 bases). Germline V gene lookup returns CDR1 PRHDT and CDR2 FYEKMQ (reference sequence). The CDR3 is made up of 15 amino acids.

This clonotype was observed at least ten times. The chain joins TRBV20-1 to TRBJ2-7; 12 bases fit TRBD2. This CDR3 comprises 13 residues. The ends lost 4 bases at V and 6 bases at J; junction bases unmatched: 4. The germline CDR1 and CDR2 sequences are DFQATT and SNEGSKA (reference sequence). The CDR3 DNA reads TGCAGTGCTAAACCTAGCGGGAGGGCCGAGCAGTACTTC. The encoded protein is CSAKPSGRAEQYF.

The chain is built from TRBV3-1 and TRBJ2-7; tentatively, D is TRBD1 (6 bases). This CDR3 is built from 17 residues. CDR1 LGHDT and CDR2 YNNKEL come from the germline V gene (reference sequence). V lost 1 base and J 2 bases, leaving 18 bases between the germline ends. CDR3 region: CASSQAGGPDSTYEQYF. As DNA, the CDR3 is TGTGCCAGCAGCCAAGCTGGAGGTCCGGACAGTACCTACGAGCAGTACTTC.

This clonotype has a handful of counts. This chain joins TRBV6-1 and TRBJ1-5; no reliable D call. Between the trimmed V and J ends, which lost 3 bases and 7 bases, there was a span of 16 bases. Germline V gene sequence: CDR1 MNHNS, CDR2 SASEGT. This CDR3 is 15 amino acids long. In nucleotides, the CDR3 is TGTGCCAGCAGTGACTCTGTTTCGAGGGCACAGCCCCAGCATTTT. It yields the protein CASSDSVSRAQPQHF.

In this sample, this clonotype turned up many times. This chain connects TRBV2 to TRBJ2-1, with D possibly being TRBD1 (6 bases). The ends were cut back, 5 bases at V and 5 bases at J, with 10 bases in the middle. Germline CDR1 reads SNHLY; CDR2 reads FYNNEI. The CDR3 has 13 amino acids. CDR3 sequence (DNA): TGTGCCAGCAGTATCGGGACACACAATGAGCAGTTCTTC. Translation gives CASSIGTHNEQFF.

In this sample, this clonotype turned up many times. The J gene is TRBJ1-1, the V gene TRBV28; tentatively, D is TRBD1 (5 bases). The CDR3 contains 13 residues. V lost 4 bases, J lost 4 bases, and 10 bases lay in between. Per the germline V gene, CDR1 is MDHEN and CDR2 is SYDVKM. CDR3 coding DNA: TGTGCCAGCAGTTATGGGGGGGGCACTGAAGCTTTCTTT. It is translated as CASSYGGGTEAFF.